This T cell receptor (beta chain) came from a study of blood T cell repertoires in COVID-19. The V and J ends lost 3 bases and 7 bases respectively, with 27 bases between them. Germline assignment: CDR1 SNHLY and CDR2 FYNNEI. The CDR3 length is 19 residues. The data were produced by immunoSEQ multiplex PCR, yet TCRdb's version contains in-frame clones alone and is incomplete. The sample has tens of thousands of clones; 65% to 85% are singletons. This sequence originates from a woman in her 50s with active or convalescent COVID-19. The chain joins TRBV2 to TRBJ1-4; D remains unclear. Source material: peripheral blood. The CDR3 sequence: CASSDLAGGRREGSEKLFF. In nucleotides, the CDR3 is TGTGCCAGCAGTGATTTGGCAGGAGGAAGGAGAGAGGGAAGTGAAAAACTGTTTTTT.